This TCR beta chain is drawn from a study of T-cell memory formation after mild COVID-19. Study details: TCR clustering was largely donor specific. Whole-study findings and limits: Some SARS-CoV-2-responding clones were already detected in memory before infection.

The CDR3 length is 15 residues. V gave up 1 base and J gave up 6 bases; unmatched junction bases: 2. Looked up from germline, CDR1 is LNHDA and CDR2 is SQIVND (reference sequence). TCRdb re-called the 5' RACE reads with MiXCR, one entry per CDR3 protein. The table shows about half a million distinct CDR3 sequences, with about 20% occurring only once. Points on this clonotype: Antigen: not known.

This chain joins TRBV19 and TRBJ2-3; 12 bases align to TRBD1. Sequencing used PBMCs or a T cell subset sorted from them (not recorded which). This clonotype originated in an adult woman who had mild COVID-19 (a few samples of this study predate the infection). Cell type and time point are not known. The CDR3: CASSIAGQGADTQYF. DNA for the CDR3: TGTGCCAGTAGTATAGCGGGACAGGGGGCCGATACGCAGTATTTT.